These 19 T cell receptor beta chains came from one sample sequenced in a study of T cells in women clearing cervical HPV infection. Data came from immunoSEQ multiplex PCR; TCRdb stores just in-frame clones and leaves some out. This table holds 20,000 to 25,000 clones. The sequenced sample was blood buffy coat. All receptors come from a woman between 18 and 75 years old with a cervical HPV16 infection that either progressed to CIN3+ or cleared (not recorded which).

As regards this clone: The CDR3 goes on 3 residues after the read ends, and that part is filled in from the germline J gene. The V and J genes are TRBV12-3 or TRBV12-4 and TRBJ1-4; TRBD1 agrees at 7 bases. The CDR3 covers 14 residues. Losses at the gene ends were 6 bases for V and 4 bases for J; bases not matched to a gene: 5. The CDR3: CASSAGTVNEKLFF. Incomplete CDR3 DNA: TGTGCCAGCAGCGCCGGGACAGTTAATGAAAAA.

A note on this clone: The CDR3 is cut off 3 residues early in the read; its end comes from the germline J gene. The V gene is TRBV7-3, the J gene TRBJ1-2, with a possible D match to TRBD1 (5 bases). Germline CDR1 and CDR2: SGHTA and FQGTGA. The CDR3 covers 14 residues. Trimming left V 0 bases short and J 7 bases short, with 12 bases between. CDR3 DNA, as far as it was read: TGTGCCAGCAGCTTAACGGGGGGATCGAGTGGC. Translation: CASSLTGGSSG. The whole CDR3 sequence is CASSLTGGSSGYTF.

The DNA read from the CDR3 is TGTGCCAGTAGTTCAACGACCGGGACTCGTACTTTCAATGAC. Protein product: CASSSTTGTRTFND. The entire CDR3 protein is CASSSTTGTRTFNDYTF. The chain recombines TRBV19 with TRBJ1-2; tentatively, D is TRBD1 (5 bases). The read falls 3 residues short of the CDR3 end, and the missing part is taken from the germline J gene. Germline values: CDR1 LNHDA, CDR2 SQIVND (reference sequence). This CDR3 is 17 amino acids long.

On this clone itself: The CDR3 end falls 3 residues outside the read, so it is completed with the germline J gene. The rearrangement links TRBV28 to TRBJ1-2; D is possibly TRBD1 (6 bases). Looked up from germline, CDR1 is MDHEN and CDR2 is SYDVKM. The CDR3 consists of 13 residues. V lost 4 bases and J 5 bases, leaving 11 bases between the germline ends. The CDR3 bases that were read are TGTGCCAGCAGTTATTTTCAGGGGTATGGC. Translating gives CASSYFQGYG. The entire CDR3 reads CASSYFQGYGYTF.

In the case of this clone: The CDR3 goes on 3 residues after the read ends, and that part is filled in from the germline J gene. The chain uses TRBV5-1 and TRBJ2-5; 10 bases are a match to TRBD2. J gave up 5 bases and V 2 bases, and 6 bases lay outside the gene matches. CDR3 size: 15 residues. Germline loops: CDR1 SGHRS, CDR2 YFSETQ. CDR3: CASSFLAGEEETQYF. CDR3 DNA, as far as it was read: TGCGCCAGCAGCTTTCTAGCGGGAGAAGAGGAGACC. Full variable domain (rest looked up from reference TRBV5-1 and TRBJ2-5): KAGVTQTPRYLIKTRGQQVTLSCSPISGHRSVSWYQQTPGQGLQFLFEYFSETQRNKGNFPGRFSGRQFSNSRSEMNVSTLELGDSALYLCASSFLAGEEETQYFGPGTRLLVL.

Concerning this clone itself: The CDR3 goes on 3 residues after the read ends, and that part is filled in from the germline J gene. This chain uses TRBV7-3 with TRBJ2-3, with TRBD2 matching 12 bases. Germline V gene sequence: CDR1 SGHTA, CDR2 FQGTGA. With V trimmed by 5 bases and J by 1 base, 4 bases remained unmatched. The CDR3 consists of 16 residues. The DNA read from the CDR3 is TGTGCCAGCAGCCATCGACTAGCGGGGGGCACAGATACG. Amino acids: CASSHRLAGGTDT. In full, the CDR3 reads CASSHRLAGGTDTQYF.

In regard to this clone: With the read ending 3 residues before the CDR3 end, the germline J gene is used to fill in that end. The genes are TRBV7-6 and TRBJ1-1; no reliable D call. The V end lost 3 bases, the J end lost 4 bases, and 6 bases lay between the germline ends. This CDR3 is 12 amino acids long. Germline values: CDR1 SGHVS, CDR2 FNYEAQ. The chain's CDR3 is CASSFTGTEAFF. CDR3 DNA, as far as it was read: TGTGCCAGCAGCTTTACCGGCACTGAA.

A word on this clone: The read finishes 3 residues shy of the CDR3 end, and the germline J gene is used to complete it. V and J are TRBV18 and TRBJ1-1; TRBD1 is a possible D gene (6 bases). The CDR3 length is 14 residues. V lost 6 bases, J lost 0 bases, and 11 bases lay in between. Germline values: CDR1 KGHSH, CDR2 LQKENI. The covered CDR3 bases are TGTGCCAGCTCTCCGGGACATATGAACACTGAA. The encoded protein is CASSPGHMNTE. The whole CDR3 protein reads CASSPGHMNTEAFF. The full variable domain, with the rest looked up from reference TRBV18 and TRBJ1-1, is NAGVMQNPRHLVRRRGQEARLRCSPMKGHSHVYWYRQLPEEGLKFMVYLQKENIIDESGMPKERFSAEFPKEGPSILRIQQVVRGDSAAYFCASSPGHMNTEAFFGQGTRLTVV.

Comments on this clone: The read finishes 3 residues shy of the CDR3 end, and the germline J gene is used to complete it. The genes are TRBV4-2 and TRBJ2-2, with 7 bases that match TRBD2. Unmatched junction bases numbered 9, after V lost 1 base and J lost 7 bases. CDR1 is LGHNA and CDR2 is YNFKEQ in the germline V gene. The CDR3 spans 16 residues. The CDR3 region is CASSQGLADFLGELFF. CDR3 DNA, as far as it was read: TGTGCCAGCAGCCAAGGGCTAGCGGATTTCCTCGGGGAG.

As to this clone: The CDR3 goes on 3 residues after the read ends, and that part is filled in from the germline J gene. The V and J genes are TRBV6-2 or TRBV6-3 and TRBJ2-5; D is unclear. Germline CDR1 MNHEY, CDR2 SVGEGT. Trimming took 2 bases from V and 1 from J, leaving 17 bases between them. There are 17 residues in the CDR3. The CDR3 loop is CASSYPHGRGIQETQYF. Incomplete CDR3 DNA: TGTGCCAGCAGTTACCCACATGGGCGAGGTATCCAAGAGACC.

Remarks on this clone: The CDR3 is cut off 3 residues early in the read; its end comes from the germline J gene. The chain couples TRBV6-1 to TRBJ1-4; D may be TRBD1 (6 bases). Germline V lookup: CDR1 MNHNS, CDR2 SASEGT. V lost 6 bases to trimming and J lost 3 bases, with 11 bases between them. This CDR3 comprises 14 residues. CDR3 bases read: TGTGCCAGCAGGGAACAGGGCCCTAATGAAAAA. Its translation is CASREQGPNEK. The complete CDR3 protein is CASREQGPNEKLFF.

Here the CDR3 reads CASSSGHGAGNGYTF. Incomplete CDR3 DNA: TGTGCCAGCAGCTCGGGACACGGAGCTGGAAATGGC. The gene calls are TRBV7-6 and TRBJ1-2, with D perhaps matching TRBD1 (6 bases). Sequencing ends 3 residues short of the CDR3 end; the germline J gene provides the rest. The CDR3 loop spans 15 amino acids. Trimming took off 4 bases at V and 6 bases at J, with 18 bases between the two ends. The germline V gene has CDR1 SGHVS and CDR2 FNYEAQ.

The part of the CDR3 DNA that was read is TGTGCCAGCAGCTTAGACAAGGGTGGT. Protein sequence: CASSLDKGG. From start to end, the CDR3 is CASSLDKGGQYF. This chain joins TRBV7-2 and TRBJ2-4, with D hard to call. The CDR3 goes on 3 residues after the read ends, and that part is filled in from the germline J gene. From germline, CDR1 is SGHTA and CDR2 FQGNSA. The CDR3 is 12 residues long.

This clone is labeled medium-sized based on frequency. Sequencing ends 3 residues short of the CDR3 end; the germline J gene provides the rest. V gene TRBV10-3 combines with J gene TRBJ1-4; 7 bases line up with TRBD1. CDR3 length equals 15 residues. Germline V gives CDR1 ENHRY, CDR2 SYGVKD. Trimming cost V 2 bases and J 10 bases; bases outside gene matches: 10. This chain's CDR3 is CAISEAGQPEGKLFF. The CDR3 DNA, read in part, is TGTGCCATCAGTGAGGCGGGACAGCCGGAGGGAAAA.

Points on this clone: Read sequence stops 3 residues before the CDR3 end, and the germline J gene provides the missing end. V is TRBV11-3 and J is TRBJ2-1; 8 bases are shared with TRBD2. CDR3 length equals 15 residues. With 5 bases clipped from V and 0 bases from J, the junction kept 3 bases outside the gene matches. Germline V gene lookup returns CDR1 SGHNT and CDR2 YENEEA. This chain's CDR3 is CASSPSGPSYNEQFF. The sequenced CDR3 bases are TGTGCCAGCAGCCCTAGCGGGCCCTCCTACAATGAG. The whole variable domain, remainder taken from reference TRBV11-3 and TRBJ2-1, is EAGVVQSPRYKIIEKKQPVAFWCNPISGHNTLYWYLQNLGQGPELLIRYENEEAVDDSQLPKDRFSAERLKGVDSTLKIQPAELGDSAVYLCASSPSGPSYNEQFFGPGTRLTVL.

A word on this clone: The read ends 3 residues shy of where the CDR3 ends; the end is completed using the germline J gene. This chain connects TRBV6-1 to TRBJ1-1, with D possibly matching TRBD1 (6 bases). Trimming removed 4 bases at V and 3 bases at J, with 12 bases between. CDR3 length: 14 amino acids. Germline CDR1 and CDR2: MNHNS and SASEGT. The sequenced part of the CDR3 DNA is TGTGCCAGCAGTGGAGGGGGGGCAGACACTGAA. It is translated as CASSGGGADTE. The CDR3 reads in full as CASSGGGADTEAFF.

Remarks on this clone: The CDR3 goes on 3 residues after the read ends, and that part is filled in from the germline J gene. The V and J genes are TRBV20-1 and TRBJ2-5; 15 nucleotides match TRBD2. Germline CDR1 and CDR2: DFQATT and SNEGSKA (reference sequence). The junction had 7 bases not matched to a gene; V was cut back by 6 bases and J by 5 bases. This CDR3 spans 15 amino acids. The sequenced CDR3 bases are TGCAGTGCCGCTGGGACTAGCGGGGGGCGGGAGACC. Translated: CSAAGTSGGRET. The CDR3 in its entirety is CSAAGTSGGRETQYF.

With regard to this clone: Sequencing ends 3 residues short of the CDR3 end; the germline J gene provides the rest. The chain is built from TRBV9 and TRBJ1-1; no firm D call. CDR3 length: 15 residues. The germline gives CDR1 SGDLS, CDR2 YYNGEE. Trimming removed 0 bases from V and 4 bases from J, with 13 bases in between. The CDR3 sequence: CASSVVAGSTTEAFF. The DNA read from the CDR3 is TGTGCCAGCAGCGTAGTTGCGGGGTCCACCACTGAA.

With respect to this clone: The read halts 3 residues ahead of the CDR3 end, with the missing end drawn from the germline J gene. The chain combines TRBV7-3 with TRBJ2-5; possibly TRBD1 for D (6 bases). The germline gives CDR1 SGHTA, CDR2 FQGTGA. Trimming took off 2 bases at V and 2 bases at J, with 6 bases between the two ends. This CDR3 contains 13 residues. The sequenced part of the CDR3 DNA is TGTGCCAGCAGCTTAGGACAGCAAGAGACC. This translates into CASSLGQQET. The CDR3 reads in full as CASSLGQQETQYF.